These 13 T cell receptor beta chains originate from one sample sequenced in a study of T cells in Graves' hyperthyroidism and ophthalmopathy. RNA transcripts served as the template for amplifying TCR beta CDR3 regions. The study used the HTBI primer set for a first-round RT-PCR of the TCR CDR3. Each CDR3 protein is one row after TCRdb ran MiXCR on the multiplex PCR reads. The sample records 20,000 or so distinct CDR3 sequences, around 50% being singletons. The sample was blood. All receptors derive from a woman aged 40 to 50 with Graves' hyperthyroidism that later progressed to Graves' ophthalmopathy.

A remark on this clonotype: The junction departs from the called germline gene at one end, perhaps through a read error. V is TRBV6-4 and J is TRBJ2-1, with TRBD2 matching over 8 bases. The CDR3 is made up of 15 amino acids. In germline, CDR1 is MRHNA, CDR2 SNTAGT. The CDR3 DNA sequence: TGTGCCAGCAGCGACTCAGCGGGAGTGGTGAAGGAGCAGTTCTTC. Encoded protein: CASSDSAGVVKEQFF.

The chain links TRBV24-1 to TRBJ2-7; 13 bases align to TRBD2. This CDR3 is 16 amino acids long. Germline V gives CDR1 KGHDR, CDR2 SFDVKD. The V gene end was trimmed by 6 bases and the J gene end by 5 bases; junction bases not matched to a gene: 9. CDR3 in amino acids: CATSNGLAGVLNEQYF. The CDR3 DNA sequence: TGTGCCACCAGTAATGGACTAGCGGGAGTATTAAACGAGCAGTACTTC.

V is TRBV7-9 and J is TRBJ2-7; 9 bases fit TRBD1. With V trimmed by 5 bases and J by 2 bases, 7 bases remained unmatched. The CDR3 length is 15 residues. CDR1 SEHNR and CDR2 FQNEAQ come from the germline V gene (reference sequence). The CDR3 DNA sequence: TGTGCCAGCAGCACAGACAGGGGGAGTCCCTACGAGCAGTACTTC. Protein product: CASSTDRGSPYEQYF. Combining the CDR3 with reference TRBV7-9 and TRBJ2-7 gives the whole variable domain DTGVSQNPRHKITKRGQNVTFRCDPISEHNRLYWYRQTLGQGPEFLTYFQNEAQLEKSRLLSDRFSAERPKGSFSTLEIQRTEQGDSAMYLCASSTDRGSPYEQYFGPGTRLTVT.

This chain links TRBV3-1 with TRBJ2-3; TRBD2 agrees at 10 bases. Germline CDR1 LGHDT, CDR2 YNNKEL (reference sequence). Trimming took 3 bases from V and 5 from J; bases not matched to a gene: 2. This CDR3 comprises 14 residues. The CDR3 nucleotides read TGTGCCAGCAGCCAGCTAGCGGGAGAAGATACGCAGTATTTT. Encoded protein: CASSQLAGEDTQYF.

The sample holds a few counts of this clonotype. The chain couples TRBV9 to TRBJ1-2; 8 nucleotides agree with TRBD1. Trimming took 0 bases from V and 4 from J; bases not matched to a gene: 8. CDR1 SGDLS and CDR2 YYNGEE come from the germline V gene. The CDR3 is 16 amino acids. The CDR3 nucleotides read TGTGCCAGCAGCGTAGCAGGGCAGGGGGCAGCCTATGGCTACACCTTC. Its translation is CASSVAGQGAAYGYTF.

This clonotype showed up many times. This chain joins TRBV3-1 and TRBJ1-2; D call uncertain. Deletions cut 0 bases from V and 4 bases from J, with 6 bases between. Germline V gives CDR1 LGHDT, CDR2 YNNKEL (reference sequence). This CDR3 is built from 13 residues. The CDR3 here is CASSQDGLYGYTF. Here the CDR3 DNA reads TGTGCCAGCAGCCAAGATGGGCTCTATGGCTACACCTTC.

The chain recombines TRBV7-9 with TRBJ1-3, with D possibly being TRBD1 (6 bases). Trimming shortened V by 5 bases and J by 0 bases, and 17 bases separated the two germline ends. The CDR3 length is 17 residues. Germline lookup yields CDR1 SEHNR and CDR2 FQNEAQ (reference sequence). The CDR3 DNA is TGTGCCAGCAGCCTAATCGGGGGGCGAATCTCTGGAAACACCATATATTTT. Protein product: CASSLIGGRISGNTIYF. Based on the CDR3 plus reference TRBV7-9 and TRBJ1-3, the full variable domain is DTGVSQNPRHKITKRGQNVTFRCDPISEHNRLYWYRQTLGQGPEFLTYFQNEAQLEKSRLLSDRFSAERPKGSFSTLEIQRTEQGDSAMYLCASSLIGGRISGNTIYFGEGSWLTVV.

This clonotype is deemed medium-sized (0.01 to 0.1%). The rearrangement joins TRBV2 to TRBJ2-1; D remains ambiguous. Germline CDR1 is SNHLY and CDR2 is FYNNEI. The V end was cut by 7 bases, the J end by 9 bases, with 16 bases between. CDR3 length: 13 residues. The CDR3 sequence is CASITDQAREQFF. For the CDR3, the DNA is TGTGCCAGCATCACAGACCAGGCGCGTGAGCAGTTCTTC.

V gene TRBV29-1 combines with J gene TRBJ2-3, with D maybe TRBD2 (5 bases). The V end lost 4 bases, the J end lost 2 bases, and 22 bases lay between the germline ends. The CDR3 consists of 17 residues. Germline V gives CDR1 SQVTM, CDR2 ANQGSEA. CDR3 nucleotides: TGCAGCGTTGCCGGGTTCGAACTAGAGGGTCTCACAGATACGCAGTATTTT. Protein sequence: CSVAGFELEGLTDTQYF.

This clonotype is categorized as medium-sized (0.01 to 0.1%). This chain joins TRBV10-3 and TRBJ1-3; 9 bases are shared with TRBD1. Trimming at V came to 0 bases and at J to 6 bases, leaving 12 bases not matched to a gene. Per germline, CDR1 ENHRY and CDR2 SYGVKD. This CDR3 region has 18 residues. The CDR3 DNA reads TGTGCCATCAGTGAGTCTGCCGGGACAGGGATCTTACCAAACACCATATATTTT. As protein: CAISESAGTGILPNTIYF.

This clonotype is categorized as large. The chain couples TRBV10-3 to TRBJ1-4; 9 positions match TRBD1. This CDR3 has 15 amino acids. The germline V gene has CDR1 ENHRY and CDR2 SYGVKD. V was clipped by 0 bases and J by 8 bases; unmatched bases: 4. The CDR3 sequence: CAISESPGQGEKLFF. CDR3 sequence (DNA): TGTGCCATCAGTGAGTCCCCGGGACAGGGAGAAAAACTGTTTTTT.

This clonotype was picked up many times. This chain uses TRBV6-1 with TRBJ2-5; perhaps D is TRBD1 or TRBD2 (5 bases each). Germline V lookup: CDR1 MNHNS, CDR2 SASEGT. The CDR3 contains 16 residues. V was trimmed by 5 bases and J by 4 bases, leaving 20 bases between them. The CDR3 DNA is TGTGCCAGCAGTATCCTCACGGGGCAGGGCGGAGAGACCCAGTACTTC. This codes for CASSILTGQGGETQYF.

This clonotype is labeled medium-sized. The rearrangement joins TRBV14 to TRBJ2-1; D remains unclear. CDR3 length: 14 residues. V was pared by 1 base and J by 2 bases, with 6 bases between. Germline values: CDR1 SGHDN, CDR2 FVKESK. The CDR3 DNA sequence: TGTGCCAGCAGCCAAGGACAAGCCTACAATGAGCAGTTCTTC. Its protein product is CASSQGQAYNEQFF.